Listed here are 26 T cell receptor beta chains from one sample, sequenced in a study of blood T cell repertoires in COVID-19. Profiling relied on immunoSEQ multiplex PCR, and the TCRdb table lists in-frame clones only, not all of them. The table has 180,000 or so clones, 80% to 90% seen once. The source material was PBMCs or T cells enriched from blood (not recorded which). The source is a woman between 50 and 59 years old in a cohort exposed to, infected with or recovered from COVID-19 (not recorded which).

The chain employs TRBV7-2 and TRBJ1-1; D ambiguous. V lost 5 bases to trimming and J lost 5 bases, with 15 bases between them. Germline values: CDR1 SGHTA, CDR2 FQGNSA. The length of the CDR3 is 14 residues. CDR3 in amino acids: CASSARERGTEAFF. DNA for the CDR3: TGTGCCAGCAGCGCCCGGGAGCGAGGAACTGAAGCTTTCTTT.

The chain links TRBV7-2 to TRBJ1-4; 8 bases are a match to TRBD1. The V and J ends lost 3 bases and 8 bases, in that order; junction bases with no gene match: 8. CDR3 size: 15 residues. Germline V gene lookup returns CDR1 SGHTA and CDR2 FQGNSA. CDR3 nucleotides: TGTGCCAGCAGCTTCGACAGGGGCGGCGGGGAAAAACTGTTTTTT. Residues: CASSFDRGGGEKLFF.

This clone was detected once. This chain joins TRBV4-1 and TRBJ2-7, with 7 bases that match TRBD1. The CDR3 contains 17 residues. Germline V gene lookup returns CDR1 MGHRA and CDR2 YSYEKL. Unmatched junction bases numbered 10, after V lost 1 base and J lost 1 base. The CDR3 region is CASSQGKRTGSSYEQYF. The CDR3 DNA follows: TGCGCCAGCAGCCAAGGAAAGCGGACAGGTTCTTCCTACGAGCAGTACTTC.

The chain uses TRBV6-6 and TRBJ2-5, with 12 bases fitting TRBD2. The CDR3 runs 15 residues. Germline assignment: CDR1 MNHNY and CDR2 SVGAGI (reference sequence). The V gene end was trimmed by 2 bases and the J gene end by 5 bases; junction bases not matched to a gene: 3. The CDR3 bases are TGTGCCAGCAGTTACGAAACTAGCGGGAGGGAGACCCAGTACTTC. Translated, it gives CASSYETSGRETQYF.

This chain connects TRBV28 to TRBJ1-3; 7 bases are a match to TRBD1. Losses at the gene ends were 5 bases for V and 2 bases for J; bases not matched to a gene: 3. Germline V gene data show CDR1 as MDHEN and CDR2 as SYDVKM. The CDR3 has 14 residues. CDR3 sequence (DNA): TGTGCCAGCAGTACACAGGGGCCTGGAAACACCATATATTTT. Translated: CASSTQGPGNTIYF.

This clone showed up just once. The chain employs TRBV19 and TRBJ1-6; 8 bases fit TRBD1. Germline trimming cut 5 bases from V and 10 bases from J; bases unmatched to any gene: 7. This CDR3 is built from 14 residues. Germline values: CDR1 LNHDA, CDR2 SQIVND (reference sequence). Here the CDR3 reads CASSETGEGSPLHF. CDR3 sequence (DNA): TGTGCCAGTAGTGAGACAGGGGAAGGATCACCCCTCCACTTT.

This rearrangement joins TRBV9 to TRBJ1-5, with TRBD1 identical over 9 bases. V lost 3 bases, J lost 4 bases, and 5 bases stayed unmatched. Germline loops: CDR1 SGDLS, CDR2 YYNGEE. The CDR3 covers 15 residues. The CDR3 sequence: CASSEQGAGNQPQHF. In DNA, the CDR3 is TGTGCCAGCAGCGAACAGGGGGCGGGAAATCAGCCCCAGCATTTT.

The chain has TRBV5-4 and TRBJ2-1, with 16 bases identical to TRBD2. J was trimmed by 7 bases and V by 4 bases; bases with no gene match: 8. Germline V gene lookup returns CDR1 SGHNT and CDR2 YYREEE (reference sequence). This CDR3 has 17 residues. CDR3 in amino acids: CASSGGTSGRVVNEQFF. For the CDR3, the DNA is TGTGCCAGCAGCGGGGGGACTAGCGGGAGGGTTGTGAATGAGCAGTTCTTC.

The chain uses TRBV19 and TRBJ2-7, with a tentative D call TRBD2 (6 bases). CDR1 is LNHDA, CDR2 SQIVND, per germline (reference sequence). The CDR3 has 15 amino acids. Trimming shortened V by 1 base and J by 1 base, and 11 bases separated the two germline ends. CDR3 nucleotide sequence: TGTGCCAGTAGTATAGCAGGGACTCCGTCCTACGAGCAGTACTTC. Translated: CASSIAGTPSYEQYF.

As DNA, the CDR3 is TGTGCCAGCAGGCAGTGGGGGGAGCTAGCGGGCGTCGTGGGTCAAAGGGGCAAGGAGCAGTACTTC. It encodes CASRQWGELAGVVGQRGKEQYF. The rearrangement joins TRBV27 to TRBJ2-7; 8 bases map to TRBD2. The germline V gene has CDR1 MNHEY and CDR2 SMNVEV (reference sequence). CDR3 length: 22 amino acids. Trimming cost V 6 bases and J 7 bases; bases outside gene matches: 35.

The rearrangement links TRBV30 to TRBJ2-5; TRBD2 matches 7 bases. J was trimmed by 6 bases and V by 3 bases; bases with no gene match: 10. CDR3 length: 14 amino acids. The germline gives CDR1 GTSNPN, CDR2 SVGIG (reference sequence). The CDR3 loop reads CAWRHSGKEKTQYF. For the CDR3, the DNA is TGTGCCTGGAGGCACAGCGGGAAGGAGAAGACCCAGTACTTC.

The chain carries TRBV6-5 and TRBJ2-3; D perhaps matches TRBD2 (6 bases). The CDR3 spans 16 residues. Germline V gene data show CDR1 as MNHEY and CDR2 as SVGAGI. V was clipped by 2 bases and J by 5 bases, with 17 bases between them. The CDR3 loop reads CASSYGRGSRGDTQYF. Written as DNA, the CDR3 is TGTGCCAGCAGTTACGGGCGGGGATCGCGGGGAGATACGCAGTATTTT.

The gene calls are TRBV10-3 and TRBJ2-7; TRBD1 matches 10 bases. This CDR3 is built from 14 residues. The germline gives CDR1 ENHRY, CDR2 SYGVKD. V was clipped by 4 bases and J by 3 bases; unmatched bases: 3. CDR3 loop: CAISGDRGNYEQYF. The CDR3 region has the DNA TGTGCCATCAGTGGGGACAGGGGAAACTACGAGCAGTACTTC.

The CDR3 DNA follows: TGTGCCATCAGTGCCTTACAGGGGGGAGCCTACGAGCAGTACTTC. Its translation is CAISALQGGAYEQYF. This rearrangement joins TRBV10-3 to TRBJ2-7, with 8 bases aligning to TRBD1. This CDR3 comprises 15 residues. Germline trimming cut 4 bases from V and 2 bases from J; bases unmatched to any gene: 7. CDR1 is ENHRY and CDR2 is SYGVKD in the germline V gene.

The chain joins TRBV9 to TRBJ2-7, with TRBD1 as a possible D gene (6 bases). V lost 0 bases to trimming and J lost 0 bases, with 19 bases between them. Germline CDR1 reads SGDLS; CDR2 reads YYNGEE. The CDR3 has 18 amino acids. The CDR3 spells CASSVAPSGTHYSYEQYF. CDR3 nucleotide sequence: TGTGCCAGCAGCGTAGCCCCCTCCGGGACACATTACTCCTACGAGCAGTACTTC.

The table lists this clone with a count of one. This chain connects TRBV6-5 to TRBJ1-6, with a weak D call TRBD1 (6 bases). CDR1 is MNHEY, CDR2 SVGAGI, per germline. The V and J ends lost 5 bases and 7 bases respectively, with 12 bases between them. The CDR3 is made up of 14 amino acids. The CDR3 here is CASSTRQENSPLHF. The CDR3 DNA follows: TGTGCCAGCAGTACACGACAGGAGAATTCACCCCTCCACTTT.

This clone has a single count. The chain has TRBV4-3 and TRBJ1-2; 12 bases fit TRBD1. The germline V gene encodes CDR1 LGHNA and CDR2 YSLEER. This CDR3 region has 16 residues. The V and J ends lost 3 bases and 4 bases, in that order; junction bases with no gene match: 6. The CDR3 spells CASSQGQGAMSYGYTF. In DNA form, the CDR3 reads TGCGCCAGCAGCCAGGGACAGGGGGCTATGTCCTATGGCTACACCTTC.

The V gene is TRBV18, the J gene TRBJ1-5, with 8 bases identical to TRBD1. CDR3 length: 18 residues. CDR1 is KGHSH, CDR2 LQKENI, per germline. Trimming cost V 3 bases and J 3 bases; bases outside gene matches: 13. The CDR3 region is CASSPRSQGANPNQPQHF. For the CDR3, the DNA is TGTGCCAGCTCACCCCGGAGCCAGGGGGCCAACCCCAATCAGCCCCAGCATTTT.

The chain combines TRBV4-3 with TRBJ2-1, with 12 bases identical to TRBD1. Germline CDR1 reads LGHNA; CDR2 reads YSLEER. With 3 bases clipped from V and 5 bases from J, the junction kept 2 bases outside the gene matches. CDR3 length: 15 residues. The CDR3 is CASSQGTGGHNEQFF. The CDR3, as DNA: TGCGCCAGCAGCCAGGGGACAGGGGGCCACAATGAGCAGTTCTTC.

The rearrangement uses TRBV28 and TRBJ1-4; D not resolved. In germline, CDR1 is MDHEN, CDR2 SYDVKM. The CDR3 is 16 residues long. The germline V and J ends were trimmed by 1 base and 0 bases, with 9 bases remaining between them. The CDR3 protein is CASSLYASATNEKLFF. The CDR3, as DNA: TGTGCCAGCAGTTTATATGCCAGCGCAACTAATGAAAAACTGTTTTTT.

V gene TRBV29-1 combines with J gene TRBJ2-1, with 10 bases fitting TRBD2. CDR3 length: 13 amino acids. Germline trimming cut 5 bases from V and 9 bases from J; bases unmatched to any gene: 7. CDR1 and CDR2 (germline): SQVTM, ANQGSEA. The CDR3 sequence is CSVRSGGAGEQFF. The CDR3 DNA reads TGCAGCGTTCGCAGCGGGGGGGCAGGTGAGCAGTTCTTC.

The CDR3 region has the DNA TGTGCCAGCAGTGAAGGGGGACTACAAGAAAAACTGTTTTTT. Translating gives CASSEGGLQEKLFF. The chain uses TRBV2 and TRBJ1-4; a possible D gene is TRBD1 (5 bases). This CDR3 spans 14 amino acids. V was trimmed by 1 base and J by 8 bases, leaving 11 bases between them. CDR1 is SNHLY and CDR2 is FYNNEI in the germline V gene.

The rearrangement links TRBV10-3 to TRBJ1-5, with D maybe TRBD1 (6 bases). The V end lost 6 bases, the J end lost 7 bases, and 13 bases lay between the germline ends. Germline lookup yields CDR1 ENHRY and CDR2 SYGVKD. The CDR3 runs to 13 residues. CDR3 DNA sequence: TGTGCCATCAGAGAGGGGGAGGGCCAGCCCCAGCATTTT. This gives the protein CAIREGEGQPQHF.

This clone turned up a few times. The chain links TRBV6-5 to TRBJ1-6, with TRBD1 matching 11 bases. Per germline, CDR1 MNHEY and CDR2 SVGAGI. Germline trimming cut 6 bases from V and 10 bases from J; bases unmatched to any gene: 5. This CDR3 has 14 residues. CDR3 in amino acids: CASRRDRGESPLHF. Written as DNA, the CDR3 is TGTGCCAGCAGGCGGGACAGGGGGGAGTCACCCCTCCACTTT.

V and J are TRBV6-5 and TRBJ2-1; possible D gene TRBD2, 5 bases. The germline V gene has CDR1 MNHEY and CDR2 SVGAGI. Trimming removed 6 bases from V and 5 bases from J, with 17 bases in between. This CDR3 has 15 residues. CDR3 protein: CASRNGLLNNNEQFF. CDR3 DNA sequence: TGTGCCAGCAGAAACGGACTTTTGAATAACAATGAGCAGTTCTTC.

This chain connects TRBV30 to TRBJ2-1, with D possibly being TRBD2 (6 bases). V was cut by 6 bases and J by 9 bases, with 12 bases left in between. The CDR3 totals 11 residues. Per the germline V gene, CDR1 is GTSNPN and CDR2 is SVGIG (reference sequence). CDR3 protein: CACRRGGEQFF. DNA of the CDR3: TGTGCCTGCAGGCGGGGAGGTGAGCAGTTCTTC.